These 13 T cell receptor beta chains share one sample of origin, sequenced in a study of cytomegalovirus exposure and HLA in healthy donors. PCR involved 60 Vbeta and 13 Jbeta primers. The repertoire was sequenced with immunoSEQ multiplex PCR; TCRdb's copy has only in-frame clones and lacks some. Of about 130,000 clones in the sample, around 77% were seen once. Sequencing was done on a sample of PBMCs. All receptors come from a man younger than 40 in good health and CMV-seronegative.

The genes are TRBV21-1 and TRBJ2-7; the listed D gene, TRBD2, was not tested against the DNA. TRBV21-1 is designated a pseudogene. The length of the CDR3 is 16 residues. In DNA, the CDR3 is TGTGCCAGCAGCAAGAAGGCGCTAGCGGGTCACTACGAGCAGTACTTC. Its protein product is CASSKKALAGHYEQYF.

A single count supports this clone. The rearrangement uses TRBV10-1 and TRBJ2-5, with D uncertain. This CDR3 spans 14 amino acids. CDR1 and CDR2 (germline): WNHNN, SYGVQD (reference sequence). The V end lost 3 bases, the J end lost 1 base, and 9 bases lay between the germline ends. Here the CDR3 DNA reads TGCGCCAGCAGTGATAACAGTCTCCAAGAGACCCAGTACTTC. This encodes CASSDNSLQETQYF.

This clone was recorded only once. The J gene is TRBJ2-1, the V gene TRBV27; D gene uncertain. The CDR3 runs to 13 residues. V gave up 3 bases and J gave up 3 bases, with 6 bases separating them. Germline CDR1 and CDR2: MNHEY and SMNVEV (reference sequence). The DNA of the CDR3 is TGTGCCAGCAGTTTGTACGGCTACAATGAGCAGTTCTTC. This translates into CASSLYGYNEQFF.

The chain links TRBV2 to TRBJ2-7; weak D call: TRBD1 (5 bases). Per the germline V gene, CDR1 is SNHLY and CDR2 is FYNNEI. This CDR3 spans 17 amino acids. V lost 2 bases and J lost 3, with 20 bases in between. CDR3 residues: CASSEPLGLVLIYEQYF. The CDR3 coding sequence is TGTGCCAGCAGTGAACCGTTGGGGCTAGTCCTAATCTACGAGCAGTACTTC. Full variable domain (remainder filled in from reference TRBV2 and TRBJ2-7): EPEVTQTPSHQVTQMGQEVILRCVPISNHLYFYWYRQILGQKVEFLVSFYNNEISEKSEIFDDQFSVERPDGSNFTLKIRSTKLEDSAMYFCASSEPLGLVLIYEQYFGPGTRLTVT.

The chain employs TRBV5-1 and TRBJ2-7; TRBD2 agrees at 15 bases. Germline CDR1 is SGHRS and CDR2 is YFSETQ. This CDR3 is 15 amino acids long. V lost 0 bases and J lost 12; bases outside the gene matches: 7. CDR3: CASSLGTSGREGLYF. Written as DNA, the CDR3 is TGCGCCAGCAGCTTGGGGACTAGCGGGAGGGAGGGCCTGTACTTC.

This chain uses TRBV28 with TRBJ2-2, with 10 bases identical to TRBD2. V trimming: 7 bases; J trimming: 4 bases; junction bases outside the gene matches: 6. Germline-derived CDR1 and CDR2 are MDHEN and SYDVKM. The CDR3 covers 15 residues. The CDR3 reads CASTGGTSVTGELFF. CDR3 coding DNA: TGTGCCAGCACGGGGGGGACTAGCGTCACCGGGGAGCTGTTTTTT.

V gene TRBV6-1 combines with J gene TRBJ2-7; perhaps TRBD1 as D (6 bases). Germline values: CDR1 MNHNS, CDR2 SASEGT. This CDR3 comprises 13 residues. The V end lost 4 bases, the J end lost 2 bases, and 9 bases lay between the germline ends. The CDR3 nucleotides read TGTGCCAGCAGTGCCAGGGGCCCCTACGAGCAGTACTTC. Protein product: CASSARGPYEQYF.

This clone was found once. V and J are TRBV4-2 and TRBJ2-2; 12 bases fit TRBD2. In germline, CDR1 is LGHNA, CDR2 YNFKEQ. CDR3 length: 16 amino acids. Trimming removed 1 base from V and 7 bases from J; junction bases left unmatched: 4. The CDR3 reads CASSQVLAGGGGELFF. CDR3 sequence (DNA): TGTGCCAGCAGCCAAGTCCTAGCGGGGGGGGGCGGGGAGCTGTTTTTT.

The chain recombines TRBV5-6 with TRBJ1-1; D is uncertain. The germline CDR1 and CDR2 sequences are SGHDT and YYEEEE. The CDR3 has 11 residues. V was pared by 7 bases and J by 4 bases, with 8 bases between. In DNA, the CDR3 is TGTGCCAGCCCTCTAGGCACTGAAGCTTTCTTT. This codes for CASPLGTEAFF. Looking up the rest from reference TRBV5-6 and TRBJ1-1 gives the full variable domain: DAGVTQSPTHLIKTRGQQVTLRCSPKSGHDTVSWYQQALGQGPQFIFQYYEEEERQRGNFPDRFSGHQFPNYSSELNVNALLLGDSALYLCASPLGTEAFFGQGTRLTVV.

The V and J genes are TRBV4-1 and TRBJ1-1; D gene unclear. The CDR3 length is 16 residues. Germline V CDR1 and CDR2: MGHRA, YSYEKL. The V gene lost 0 bases and the J gene lost 5 bases, with 16 bases spanning the gap. The CDR3: CASSQDAVQDTTEAFF. CDR3 nucleotides: TGCGCCAGCAGCCAAGATGCCGTTCAGGATACGACTGAAGCTTTCTTT.

This clone was observed a handful of times. The genes are TRBV5-1 and TRBJ2-3; D is unresolved. Germline loops: CDR1 SGHRS, CDR2 YFSETQ. The V end was cut by 1 base, the J end by 1 base, with 10 bases between. The CDR3 loop spans 15 amino acids. The CDR3: CASSLIALGTDTQYF. CDR3 bases: TGCGCCAGCAGCTTGATTGCGTTAGGCACAGATACGCAGTATTTT.

The chain is built from TRBV28 and TRBJ2-7; TRBD1 is a possible D gene (6 bases). Between the trimmed V and J ends, which lost 6 bases and 2 bases, there was a span of 11 bases. In germline, CDR1 is MDHEN, CDR2 SYDVKM. The CDR3 contains 13 residues. The CDR3 DNA follows: TGTGCCAGCAGCTGGGACATAGCCTACGAGCAGTACTTC. Protein product: CASSWDIAYEQYF. Looking up the rest from reference TRBV28 and TRBJ2-7 gives the full variable domain: DVKVTQSSRYLVKRTGEKVFLECVQDMDHENMFWYRQDPGLGLRLIYFSYDVKMKEKGDIPEGYSVSREKKERFSLILESASTNQTSMYLCASSWDIAYEQYFGPGTRLTVT.

The rearrangement uses TRBV7-9 and TRBJ2-7; D possibly corresponds to TRBD1 (6 bases). The CDR3 contains 14 residues. V dropped 4 bases and J dropped 5 bases, with 15 bases sitting between them. CDR1 is SEHNR and CDR2 is FQNEAQ in the germline V gene (reference sequence). CDR3 loop: CASSSQQGSDEQYF. The CDR3 region has the DNA TGTGCCAGCAGCTCTCAACAGGGTTCCGACGAGCAGTACTTC.